The next 23 T cell receptor beta chains were all read from a single sample in a study of Ad26.COV2.S vaccination and SARS-CoV-2 variants. The treatment denotes: approximately 18 received Ad26.COV2.S at low or high dose, single or two shots; several received placebo; per-sample allocation not given. Samples analyzed were those drawn on day 63 after the first vaccine or placebo injection. Profiled with immunoSEQ multiplex PCR; TCRdb holds only in-frame clones, not every one. This sample has under 500,000 clones, with about 90% found just once. The starting material was peripheral blood, obtained in a trial of Ad26.COV2.S vaccine versus placebo. These receptor sequences come from a person aged 18 to 65 who received the Ad26.COV2.S COVID-19 vaccine or a placebo.

The chain joins TRBV19 to TRBJ2-7; D is uncertain. CDR1 is LNHDA and CDR2 is SQIVND in the germline V gene (reference sequence). The V and J ends lost 8 bases and 11 bases respectively, with 13 bases between them. The CDR3 extends over 10 amino acids. The CDR3 DNA reads TGTGCCAGTCGATGGTCCGGCAAGTACTTC. Translation gives CASRWSGKYF.

This clone was counted once. Other DNA sequences in the sample encode the same CDR3. The rearrangement uses TRBV27 and TRBJ2-7; 7 bases fit TRBD1. This CDR3 is built from 13 residues. Per germline, CDR1 MNHEY and CDR2 SMNVEV (reference sequence). After removal of 6 bases from V and 2 bases from J, the junction contained 4 bases not matched to a gene. The CDR3 loop is CASRRTGAYEQYF. CDR3 coding DNA: TGTGCCAGCAGACGGACAGGAGCCTACGAGCAGTACTTC.

The chain couples TRBV21-1 to TRBJ1-6; the D segment call TRBD1 is taken from the table without a DNA check. TRBV21-1 is flagged as a pseudogene. This CDR3 region has 17 residues. CDR3: CASSSLTRAGCNSPLHF. CDR3 coding DNA: TGTGCCAGCTCCTCCTTGACACGGGCAGGGTGCAATTCACCCCTCCACTTT.

The V gene is TRBV7-2, the J gene TRBJ1-1, with D maybe TRBD1 (5 bases). The V end lost 1 base, the J end lost 5 bases, and 23 bases lay between the germline ends. This CDR3 is 18 amino acids long. Germline CDR1 reads SGHTA; CDR2 reads FQGNSA. CDR3 DNA sequence: TGTGCCAGCAGCTTAGGTGGGGGAGCTGGGGGAGAGGGGACTGAAGCTTTCTTT. Its protein product is CASSLGGGAGGEGTEAFF.

The genes are TRBV19 and TRBJ2-1, with TRBD1 matching over 9 bases. V shed 5 bases, J shed 3 bases, and the junction held 5 bases outside the gene matches. Germline assignment: CDR1 LNHDA and CDR2 SQIVND (reference sequence). This CDR3 has 15 residues. The CDR3 here is CASSLGTGLYNEQFF. For the CDR3, the DNA is TGTGCCAGTAGTCTTGGGACAGGGCTCTACAATGAGCAGTTCTTC.

The genes are TRBV6-1 and TRBJ1-5; D perhaps matches TRBD1 (6 bases). Germline assignment: CDR1 MNHNS and CDR2 SASEGT. The length of the CDR3 is 16 residues. V gave up 2 bases and J gave up 2 bases, with 13 bases separating them. The CDR3: CASSENTGQRNQPQHF. CDR3 nucleotide sequence: TGTGCCAGCAGTGAAAATACAGGGCAGCGCAATCAGCCCCAGCATTTT.

The chain has TRBV6-5 and TRBJ1-2, with D possibly matching TRBD1 (5 bases). Germline-derived CDR1 and CDR2 are MNHEY and SVGAGI. CDR3 size: 12 residues. The V end lost 6 bases, the J end lost 7 bases, and 12 bases lay between the germline ends. For the CDR3, the DNA is TGTGCCAGCAGCACAACTAGGGGTGGCTACACCTTC. Protein product: CASSTTRGGYTF.

This clone appeared once. The chain links TRBV5-8 to TRBJ1-1; D remains unclear. This CDR3 region has 15 residues. The germline V gene encodes CDR1 SGHTS and CDR2 YDEGEE. Trimming removed 1 base from V and 1 base from J, with 11 bases in between. The CDR3 is CASSLQWNGNTEAFF. In DNA, the CDR3 is TGTGCCAGCAGCTTGCAGTGGAACGGGAACACTGAAGCTTTCTTT.

This rearrangement joins TRBV27 to TRBJ2-1; 11 bases fit TRBD1. The CDR3 is made up of 16 amino acids. Germline lookup yields CDR1 MNHEY and CDR2 SMNVEV (reference sequence). V dropped 3 bases and J dropped 7; count of bases not matched to a gene: 8. CDR3 sequence reads: CASSFFSDRGLNEQFF. Here the CDR3 DNA reads TGTGCCAGCAGTTTCTTCTCGGACAGGGGGCTTAATGAGCAGTTCTTC.

The J gene is TRBJ1-6, the V gene TRBV2; possible D gene TRBD1, 6 bases. Germline values: CDR1 SNHLY, CDR2 FYNNEI. There are 15 residues in the CDR3. V was shortened by 6 bases and J by 7 bases, with 16 bases between the two germline ends. The CDR3 loop is CASRTWGARNSPLHF. The DNA of the CDR3 is TGTGCCAGCAGGACCTGGGGGGCACGAAATTCACCCCTCCACTTT.

CDR3 DNA sequence: TGTGCCAGTGGGCCCCGAACAGGGGGCGATAGTGAAAAACTGTTTTTT. It is translated as CASGPRTGGDSEKLFF. This chain links TRBV19 with TRBJ1-4, with 9 bases matching TRBD1. The CDR3 extends over 16 amino acids. V shed 8 bases, J shed 7 bases, and the junction held 14 bases outside the gene matches. Germline values: CDR1 LNHDA, CDR2 SQIVND (reference sequence).

This sequence joins TRBV7-2 and TRBJ2-5; D unclear. CDR1 is SGHTA and CDR2 is FQGNSA in the germline V gene. V was cut by 0 bases and J by 4 bases, with 12 bases left in between. This CDR3 has 15 residues. The CDR3: CASSLARRIGETQYF. CDR3 DNA sequence: TGTGCCAGCAGCTTAGCCAGGAGAATAGGAGAGACCCAGTACTTC.

The rearrangement uses TRBV6-2 or TRBV6-3 and TRBJ2-7, with a tentative D call TRBD1 (6 bases). V was shortened by 5 bases and J by 4 bases, with 12 bases between the two germline ends. The V gene's germline CDR1 is MNHEY and CDR2 SVGEGT. The CDR3 totals 13 residues. The CDR3 bases are TGTGCCAGCAGTCACAGGGAGCGGTACGAGCAGTACTTC. Protein: CASSHRERYEQYF.

The chain uses TRBV30 and TRBJ1-5; the D is unclear. Trimming removed 0 bases at V and 1 base at J, with 19 bases between. Germline CDR1 GTSNPN, CDR2 SVGIG (reference sequence). The CDR3 length is 18 residues. CDR3 bases: TGTGCCTGGAGTGTTCCGAGACACCCTTTTTTGAGCAATCAGCCCCAGCATTTT. This sequence encodes CAWSVPRHPFLSNQPQHF.

The chain is built from TRBV4-1 and TRBJ2-5; unclear D gene. The V and J ends lost 2 bases and 5 bases respectively, with 15 bases between them. This CDR3 contains 15 residues. Germline V gene lookup returns CDR1 MGHRA and CDR2 YSYEKL. The chain's CDR3 is CASSQLVSSSETQYF. CDR3 in DNA: TGCGCCAGCAGCCAATTAGTGAGTAGCTCGGAGACCCAGTACTTC.

The chain joins TRBV5-3 to TRBJ2-3; 8 positions agree with TRBD2. TRBV5-3 counts as an open reading frame of uncertain function. The CDR3 covers 18 residues. Unmatched junction bases numbered 10, after V lost 0 bases and J lost 1 base. The CDR3 DNA follows: TGTGCCAGAAGCTTGGCCGGGCTGGCGGGGGGACGCACAGATACGCAGTATTTT. Translating gives CARSLAGLAGGRTDTQYF.

The CDR3 DNA follows: TGTGCCAGCTCCCGGGAGTCTCACTATGGCTACACCTTC. It encodes CASSRESHYGYTF. The chain is built from TRBV6-5 and TRBJ1-2; D uncertain. The CDR3 consists of 13 residues. Germline V gene sequence: CDR1 MNHEY, CDR2 SVGAGI. V lost 8 bases and J 3 bases, leaving 13 bases between the germline ends.

The V and J genes are TRBV18 and TRBJ2-6, with 7 bases lining up with TRBD1. In germline, CDR1 is KGHSH, CDR2 LQKENI. This CDR3 is built from 15 residues. After removal of 3 bases from V and 11 bases from J, the junction contained 10 bases not matched to a gene. As DNA, the CDR3 is TGTGCCAGCTCACCGGAAGGACAGGTTTTTCACGTCCTGACTTTC. Translating it yields CASSPEGQVFHVLTF.

This clone appeared once. This sequence joins TRBV2 and TRBJ1-5; D uncertain. Looked up from germline, CDR1 is SNHLY and CDR2 is FYNNEI. The V gene lost 9 bases and the J gene lost 0 bases, with 12 bases spanning the gap. This CDR3 is built from 14 residues. The CDR3, as DNA: TGTGCCAGTAAGTCAGCGCATAGCAATCAGCCCCAGCATTTT. It yields the protein CASKSAHSNQPQHF.

This chain connects TRBV3-1 (or the pseudogene TRBV3-2) to TRBJ2-7; unclear D gene. V was pared by 3 bases and J by 0 bases, with 9 bases between. The V gene's germline CDR1 is LGHDT and CDR2 YNNKEL (reference sequence). The CDR3 extends over 14 amino acids. The CDR3 loop reads CASSQWGSSYEQYF. In DNA form, the CDR3 reads TGTGCCAGCAGCCAGTGGGGATCCTCCTACGAGCAGTACTTC.

Notes on this clone: One end of the junction is discordant with germline, which a read error may explain. This chain links TRBV25-1 with TRBJ1-1; D unclear. Germline values: CDR1 MGHDK, CDR2 SYGVNS. The CDR3 runs 16 residues. In DNA form, the CDR3 reads TGTGCCAGCAGTGAAGGTGTAGGCGGTACCCCCCACCAGGCCGCTTTT. Translating gives CASSEGVGGTPHQAAF. The variable domain in full, completed from reference TRBV25-1 and TRBJ1-1, reads EADIYQTPRYLVIGTGKKITLECSQTMGHDKMYWYQQDPGMELHLIHYSYGVNSTEKGDLSSESTVSRIRTEHFPLTLESARPSHTSQYLCASSEGVGGTPHQAAFGQGTRLTVV.

The CDR3 region is CATKASGAETQYF. CDR3 in DNA: TGTGCCACCAAAGCGTCGGGGGCTGAGACCCAGTACTTC. V is TRBV6-1 and J is TRBJ2-5; possibly TRBD1 or TRBD2 for D (6 bases each). Germline CDR1 reads MNHNS; CDR2 reads SASEGT. The V and J ends lost 10 bases and 5 bases respectively, with 17 bases between them. The CDR3 consists of 13 residues.

The genes are TRBV25-1 and TRBJ1-6; D not resolved. From germline, CDR1 is MGHDK and CDR2 SYGVNS. Deletions cut 10 bases from V and 1 base from J, with 11 bases between. This CDR3 comprises 14 residues. CDR3 amino acids: CATSWGSYNSPLHF. The CDR3 DNA sequence: TGTGCCACTTCGTGGGGATCCTATAATTCACCCCTCCACTTT.